This TCR beta chain was sequenced during a study of blood T cell repertoires in COVID-19. In the study overall: Samples of COVID-19 (acute and convalescent) were obtained from the United States, Italy and Spain. In each case, the material was cDNA or gDNA derived from T cells, B-cell-depleted T cells, or PBMCs.

As handled by the study authors: Reference gene primer amplification yielded estimated nucleated cell counts. Clones were sequenced by immunoSEQ multiplex PCR, and TCRdb holds only the in-frame ones, with some missing. V, J and clone size derive from that table, while D and trimming were established from the DNA sequence. Among around 260,000 clones listed, 83% were seen once. CDR3 length: 14 amino acids. The V and J ends lost 6 bases and 4 bases, in that order; junction bases with no gene match: 7. Germline assignment: CDR1 SNHLY and CDR2 FYNNEI. Sequencing input: peripheral blood. The source of this sequence is a man in his fifties or sixties who had recovered from COVID-19. V is TRBV2 and J is TRBJ2-7; 9 bases are a match to TRBD1. The CDR3 loop is CASRNRQGGYEQYF. CDR3 bases: TGTGCCAGCAGGAATAGACAGGGGGGATACGAGCAGTACTTC.